A single sample gave rise to the 5 T cell receptor beta chains below, sequenced in a study of T cells in Graves' hyperthyroidism and ophthalmopathy. What was amplified from RNA transcripts were TCR beta CDR3 regions. With the HTBI primer set, the TCR CDR3 went through a first round of RT-PCR. TCRdb re-called the multiplex PCR reads through MiXCR, storing one row per CDR3 protein. The sample contains over 400,000 distinct CDR3 sequences, about 20% of which appear only once. Sequenced input: blood. Receptor source: a woman in her 70s with Graves' ophthalmopathy.

In DNA form, the CDR3 reads TGTGCCAGCTCACCCGGACAGGTGAGTGAAGCTTTCTTT. It codes for CASSPGQVSEAFF. The chain employs TRBV18 and TRBJ1-1; 7 bases are shared with TRBD1. This CDR3 has 13 amino acids. Germline CDR1 reads KGHSH; CDR2 reads LQKENI. V was clipped by 3 bases and J by 7 bases; unmatched bases: 5.

The CDR3 loop reads CASSPGQGRLQYF. In nucleotides, the CDR3 is TGCGCCAGCAGCCCGGGACAGGGAAGATTGCAGTACTTC. This chain connects TRBV4-1 to TRBJ2-7; 9 nucleotides agree with TRBD1. The germline CDR1 and CDR2 sequences are MGHRA and YSYEKL. J gave up 9 bases and V 4 bases, and 7 bases lay outside the gene matches. This CDR3 is 13 amino acids long.

The chain joins TRBV5-1 to TRBJ2-7; no reliable D call. CDR1 is SGHRS and CDR2 is YFSETQ in the germline V gene. The CDR3 loop spans 15 amino acids. Trimming shortened V by 0 bases and J by 6 bases, and 16 bases separated the two germline ends. The CDR3 sequence: CASSLAGKEMGEQYF. The CDR3 DNA sequence: TGCGCCAGCAGCTTGGCCGGAAAGGAGATGGGCGAGCAGTACTTC.

The chain carries TRBV7-2 and TRBJ2-5; tentatively, D is TRBD2 (5 bases). Germline assignment: CDR1 SGHTA and CDR2 FQGNSA. V was clipped by 2 bases and J by 5 bases, with 9 bases between them. The CDR3 totals 13 residues. As DNA, the CDR3 is TGTGCCAGCAGCTTACCCCCGGGGGAGACCCAGTACTTC. It codes for CASSLPPGETQYF.

This clonotype was seen at least ten times. The chain links TRBV12-3 or TRBV12-4 to TRBJ2-3; maybe TRBD2 (5 bases). Trimming took off 7 bases at V and 3 bases at J, with 17 bases between the two ends. CDR3 length: 15 residues. The CDR3 DNA is TGTGCCAGCACCCCATCGTGGGAGCGAACAGATACGCAGTATTTT. Translating it yields CASTPSWERTDTQYF.